This paragraph reports one T cell receptor (beta chain). The target of this receptor is not known. No base-level quality is on record; no much larger clone is a single base apart. Trimming costs V 7 bases and J 2 bases, and their ends lie 13 bases apart. In the germline V gene, CDR1 corresponds to SGHTA and CDR2 to FQGNSA. Taken from cysteine to phenylalanine, the CDR3 has 14 residues. Only CDR3 DNA remains: 42 bases, in frame from the first base. Library generation was performed with 5' RACE. A second PCR of roughly 7 to 12 cycles was run with a J-beta primer mix and a sample-barcoded 5' primer. A template-switch 5' adaptor carrying 12 random nucleotides introduced a unique molecular identifier onto each TCR beta cDNA molecule. At least 3 million CDR3-containing paired-end reads were obtained from each sample. First-strand cDNA was synthesized from all RNA with the Mint cDNA synthesis kit, primed by a TRBC-specific oligonucleotide. Following uracil-DNA glycosylase treatment, a first 18-cycle PCR with universal primers M1SS and BC2_uni_R was performed on all cDNA. From the authors' description of their analysis: For normalization, 1 million high-quality reads, each with a distinct molecular identifier, were randomly selected from each sample. Reads with shared molecular identifiers were discarded instead of being binned into consensus sequences. MiTCR, with a Q25 quality threshold and the strictest error-elimination algorithm, was used for CDR3 identification, clonotype clustering and error correction. Lower-bound total TCR beta diversity was estimated with a nonparametric unseen species model using Euler transformation. The raw public reads went through TCRdb reprocessing: fastp at Q25, MiXCR clone calling, in-frame beta chains kept. Identical CDR3 protein sequences are pooled into one entry, listed with their most common genes and DNA. Clone size and V and J calls follow TCRdb, not the original study. The sample table contains fewer than 2,000,000 distinct CDR3 sequences; only one count was recorded for about two fifths of them. The top ten hold under 25% of the sample.

The sample originates from a study of blood T cells in healthy people across ages (dated by TCRdb to between 2014 and 2017). The study in broad terms: Template switching captured roughly one uniquely barcoded TCR beta cDNA molecule per two T cells in model experiments. Using deep sequencing normalized with unique cDNA molecular identifiers, the study measured how TCR beta repertoire diversity changes with age. The study analyzed two additional independent replicas of 1 million unique cDNA reads from the same blood draw for two donors, one aged 18 to 29 and one aged 80 or older. Donors were grouped into four age groups: young (average approximately 16 years), middle-aged (39), aged (around 60) and long-lived (approximately 81). To avoid experimental bias, donors of different ages were spread randomly across the sequencing lanes. Here is what the overall study found, with its caveats: Observed TCR beta diversity correlated strongly with the percentage of naive T cells measured by flow cytometry. Conclusive comparison of naive and antigen-experienced compartments was prevented by the profiling of bulk unsorted PBMCs. Estimates of total diversity from one million sequenced T cells were regarded as lower bounds and underestimates. The CMV infection status of donors was not known, potentially confounding age-related changes in expanded clonotypes. As age increased, observed TCR beta diversity per million T cells dropped in a roughly linear way, and a significant reduction was already evident by age around 41. Compared with the aged group, the long-lived group had more naive CD4+ T cells, fewer expanded clones and increased TCR diversity, suggesting age selection.

The donors were roughly 40 Caucasian individuals from Russia, aged roughly 6 to 100 years, who were systemically healthy. Around 10 milliliters of peripheral blood were drawn from each donor into EDTA-treated Vacutainer tubes. PBMCs were isolated by Ficoll-Paque density-gradient centrifugation, with at least 6 million obtained per sample. Trizol reagent was used to extract total RNA from the PBMCs, yielding at least 6 micrograms per sample. The percentages of naive CD45RAhigh/CD27high T cells were determined by flow cytometry on a PBMC aliquot from every donor. The rearrangement combines TRBV7-2 with TRBJ2-3; the D segment could be TRBD2, given 5 matching bases. The sequenced material came from blood. The clonotype originates from a human donor in good health. The DNA sequence is TGTGCCAGCAACCTTGAGAGGGACACAGATACGCAGTATTTT. Its protein is CASNLERDTDTQYF.